Below, 21 T cell receptor beta chains from the same sample are listed, as sequenced in a study of spatial heterogeneity in lung cancer. Time point meaning: sample taken at primary tumor resection. The study sequenced unsorted whole RNA from tumor, nontumor lung or frozen PBMC. One entry per CDR3 protein, called by TCRdb with MiXCR from the 5' RACE reads. The sample lists about 95,000 distinct CDR3 sequences; around 8.6% were seen once. The starting material was PBMCs, obtained at surgery. The receptors come from a male donor with early-stage non-small cell lung cancer.

This clonotype has a handful of counts. The V and J genes are TRBV2 and TRBJ1-4; 8 bases fit TRBD1. The germline CDR1 and CDR2 sequences are SNHLY and FYNNEI. V was pared by 6 bases and J by 4 bases, with 7 bases of the junction left unmatched. The length of the CDR3 is 15 residues. CDR3 DNA sequence: TGTGCCAGCAGAAGTCAGGGACAGGATAATGAAAAACTGTTTTTT. It codes for CASRSQGQDNEKLFF.

As regards this clonotype: A much larger clonotype is one base distant, so this may be a read error. The V gene is TRBV7-2, the J gene TRBJ1-1; D is ambiguous. Germline CDR1 and CDR2: SGHTA and FQGNSA. The CDR3 covers 14 residues. CDR3 coding DNA: TGTGCCAGCAGCGTAGCGCGAGAGGGCACTGAAGCTTTCTTT. This encodes CASSVAREGTEAFF.

This clonotype appeared a few times. The gene calls are TRBV7-2 and TRBJ1-2, with D possibly matching TRBD1 (6 bases). This CDR3 spans 14 amino acids. Germline V gene lookup returns CDR1 SGHTA and CDR2 FQGNSA. V was cut by 7 bases and J by 4 bases, with 16 bases left in between. DNA for the CDR3: TGTGCCAGCACGCCACAGGGATCCCTCTATGGCTACACCTTC. This codes for CASTPQGSLYGYTF.

This clonotype was found many times. The CDR3 nucleotides are TGTGCCAGCAGCCGTTGGGAGCAGCCGGAGCTGTTTTTT. Translation: CASSRWEQPELFF. The chain uses TRBV4-2 and TRBJ2-2, with D tentatively TRBD2 (5 bases). CDR1 is LGHNA, CDR2 YNFKEQ, per germline. CDR3 size: 13 residues. Between the trimmed V and J ends, which lost 4 bases and 10 bases, there was a span of 13 bases.

This sequence joins TRBV30 and TRBJ1-5; the D is unclear. V gave up 2 bases and J gave up 6 bases, with 14 bases separating them. CDR1 is GTSNPN and CDR2 is SVGIG in the germline V gene (reference sequence). CDR3 length: 14 amino acids. CDR3 region: CAWSSGPVGQPQHF. CDR3 DNA sequence: TGTGCCTGGAGTAGCGGACCTGTTGGTCAGCCCCAGCATTTT.

This clonotype was counted between two and nine times. The chain combines TRBV27 with TRBJ2-2; 7 bases are shared with TRBD1. J was trimmed by 1 base and V by 5 bases; bases with no gene match: 4. This CDR3 contains 15 residues. The V gene's germline CDR1 is MNHEY and CDR2 SMNVEV (reference sequence). CDR3 sequence reads: CASSRRTGNTGELFF. The CDR3 DNA is TGTGCCAGCAGTCGTCGGACAGGGAACACCGGGGAGCTGTTTTTT.

This clonotype showed up just a few times. The chain carries TRBV20-1 and TRBJ2-1; TRBD1 matches at 7 bases. V shed 0 bases, J shed 7 bases, and the junction held 6 bases outside the gene matches. This CDR3 region has 14 residues. Germline CDR1 and CDR2: DFQATT and SNEGSKA (reference sequence). CDR3: CSARDQKGANEQFF. In DNA form, the CDR3 reads TGCAGTGCTAGAGATCAGAAGGGGGCGAATGAGCAGTTCTTC.

In this sample, this clonotype turned up many times. The chain is built from TRBV5-8 and TRBJ2-7; unclear D gene. Trimming removed 1 base at V and 5 bases at J, with 4 bases between. CDR1 is SGHTS and CDR2 is YDEGEE in the germline V gene. There are 11 residues in the CDR3. For the CDR3, the DNA is TGTGCCAGCAGCTTGAAAAACGAGCAGTACTTC. Translated: CASSLKNEQYF. Supplemented by reference TRBV5-8 and TRBJ2-7, the full variable domain reads EAGVTQSPTHLIKTRGQQATLRCSPISGHTSVYWYQQALGLGLQFLLWYDEGEERNRGNFPPRFSGRQFPNYSSELNVNALELEDSALYLCASSLKNEQYFGPGTRLTVT.

The chain carries TRBV5-1 and TRBJ2-7; D might be TRBD2 (5 bases). Deletions cut 2 bases from V and 5 bases from J, with 14 bases between. Looked up from germline, CDR1 is SGHRS and CDR2 is YFSETQ. There are 14 residues in the CDR3. The CDR3 region is CASSFGLRVNEQYF. The CDR3 DNA follows: TGCGCCAGCAGCTTTGGTTTGAGGGTAAACGAGCAGTACTTC.

The chain couples TRBV20-1 to TRBJ2-4; 8 bases match TRBD2. The germline CDR1 and CDR2 sequences are DFQATT and SNEGSKA (reference sequence). The CDR3 consists of 14 residues. Trimming took 6 bases from V and 6 from J; bases not matched to a gene: 10. The CDR3 here is CSARDSGRVNIQYF. CDR3 coding DNA: TGCAGTGCCCGGGACTCCGGGAGGGTAAACATTCAGTACTTC.

The chain joins TRBV25-1 to TRBJ2-2, with TRBD2 matching 7 bases. In germline, CDR1 is MGHDK, CDR2 SYGVNS. The trim removed 1 base at V and 4 bases at J, leaving 3 bases unmatched. This CDR3 is 15 amino acids long. DNA of the CDR3: TGTGCCAGCAGTGAATCGGGGGGATTCACCGGGGAGCTGTTTTTT. The encoded protein is CASSESGGFTGELFF.

This clonotype was recorded at least ten times. The rearrangement uses TRBV28 and TRBJ2-1, with 8 bases matching TRBD2. The junction had 2 bases not matched to a gene; V was cut back by 5 bases and J by 2 bases. CDR1 is MDHEN and CDR2 is SYDVKM in the germline V gene. This CDR3 is built from 14 residues. CDR3 region: CASSKAGAYNEQFF. For the CDR3, the DNA is TGTGCCAGCAGTAAAGCGGGAGCCTACAATGAGCAGTTCTTC.

This clonotype was seen ten or more times. This chain connects TRBV29-1 to TRBJ1-3, with no clear D. The CDR3 contains 13 residues. From germline, CDR1 is SQVTM and CDR2 ANQGSEA. V gave up 1 base and J gave up 4 bases, with 8 bases separating them. CDR3 sequence reads: CSVEVGVGNTIYF. CDR3 in DNA: TGCAGCGTTGAAGTTGGAGTCGGAAACACCATATATTTT.

This clonotype was found a few times. This sequence joins TRBV20-1 and TRBJ1-2; maybe TRBD1 (5 bases). V was pared by 3 bases and J by 2 bases, with 10 bases between. The CDR3 has 13 residues. Germline values: CDR1 DFQATT, CDR2 SNEGSKA (reference sequence). In nucleotides, the CDR3 is TGCAGTGCTAGGGGGAGACAGAACTATGGCTACACCTTC. It specifies CSARGRQNYGYTF.

In its sample, this clonotype was seen many times. This sequence joins TRBV28 and TRBJ1-3; D might be TRBD1 (6 bases). Germline lookup yields CDR1 MDHEN and CDR2 SYDVKM. The CDR3 is made up of 16 amino acids. The V end lost 3 bases, the J end lost 3 bases, and 15 bases lay between the germline ends. CDR3 loop: CASSLALGALGNTIYF. The CDR3 nucleotides are TGTGCCAGCAGTTTGGCCCTGGGGGCCCTTGGAAACACCATATATTTT.

This clonotype has a count of ten or more. The chain links TRBV28 to TRBJ2-3; the D gene is possibly TRBD1 (6 bases). V was shortened by 6 bases and J by 2 bases, with 15 bases between the two germline ends. The V gene's germline CDR1 is MDHEN and CDR2 SYDVKM. This CDR3 region has 15 residues. The DNA for the CDR3 is TGTGCCAGCAGCCCCCAGGACAGTTACACAGATACGCAGTATTTT. Its translation is CASSPQDSYTDTQYF.

This clonotype has only a few counts. The chain couples TRBV5-5 to TRBJ1-6, with unresolved D. The CDR3 totals 16 residues. Trimming removed 0 bases from V and 5 bases from J, with 12 bases in between. Germline V gene lookup returns CDR1 SGHKS and CDR2 YYEKEE (reference sequence). The CDR3 nucleotides read TGTGCCAGCAGCTTGGGCCAGGAACTCGATAATTCACCCCTCCACTTT. Translating gives CASSLGQELDNSPLHF.

The chain combines TRBV2 with TRBJ2-5; the match to TRBD2 covers 8 bases. V trimming: 7 bases; J trimming: 5 bases; junction bases outside the gene matches: 6. The CDR3 sequence is 13 residues long. Germline CDR1 is SNHLY and CDR2 is FYNNEI. The CDR3 coding sequence is TGTGCCAGCATCCCCCTAGCGGGTGAGACCCAGTACTTC. This translates into CASIPLAGETQYF. The whole variable domain, remainder taken from reference TRBV2 and TRBJ2-5, is EPEVTQTPSHQVTQMGQEVILRCVPISNHLYFYWYRQILGQKVEFLVSFYNNEISEKSEIFDDQFSVERPDGSNFTLKIRSTKLEDSAMYFCASIPLAGETQYFGPGTRLLVL.

This clonotype has a handful of counts. The gene calls are TRBV3-1 and TRBJ1-2, with 8 bases identical to TRBD1. This CDR3 region has 17 residues. V lost 0 bases and J lost 4; bases outside the gene matches: 10. Germline V gene sequence: CDR1 LGHDT, CDR2 YNNKEL (reference sequence). CDR3 DNA sequence: TGTGCCAGCAGCCAAGAGGCTAGTTTCCAGGGGGCCTATGGCTACACCTTC. It specifies CASSQEASFQGAYGYTF. The variable domain in full, completed from reference TRBV3-1 and TRBJ1-2, reads DTAVSQTPKYLVTQMGNDKSIKCEQNLGHDTMYWYKQDSKKFLKIMFSYNNKELIINETVPNRFSPKSPDKAHLNLHINSLELGDSAVYFCASSQEASFQGAYGYTFGSGTRLTVV.

This clonotype turned up a few times. The chain joins TRBV21-1 to TRBJ2-7; the table names TRBD1, a call not compared with the DNA. TRBV21-1 represents a pseudogene. The CDR3 totals 16 residues. The CDR3 DNA sequence: TGTGCCAGCAGCAAACAGGTAGGACAGGGTGAATACGAGCAGTACTTC. Translation: CASSKQVGQGEYEQYF.

This clonotype was seen ten or more times. The J gene is TRBJ1-2, the V gene TRBV4-3; 7 bases align to TRBD1. From germline, CDR1 is LGHNA and CDR2 YSLEER. Unmatched junction bases numbered 5, after V lost 3 bases and J lost 1 base. CDR3 length: 15 residues. CDR3 residues: CASSQADRLNYGYTF. The CDR3 DNA is TGCGCCAGCAGCCAGGCGGACAGGCTTAACTATGGCTACACCTTC.